This entry concerns a single TCR beta chain. The antigen remains unidentified. Germline CDR1 is SQVTM and CDR2 is ANQGSEA. Germline trimming cut 7 bases from V and 3 bases from J; bases unmatched to any gene: 9. This CDR3 is built from 14 residues. From blood CD8+ and CD4+ T cells, the TCR beta chain was sequenced. Negative isolation yielded CD8+ and CD4+ T cells; FACS enriched TEMRA cells. RNA totalling roughly 0.45 to 1 ug underwent reverse transcription with random hexamers. Amplification of TCR beta CDR3 used immunoSEQ multiplex PCR across 54 Vbeta and 13 Jbeta. TCRdb analysed the immunoSEQ multiplex PCR reads with MiXCR anew, one entry per CDR3 protein. The profile shows fewer than 350,000 distinct CDR3 sequences, 92% of them singletons. The data were taken from a study of CD8 T cells in Susac syndrome. Findings and caveats of the study: The relatively small number of individuals in the TCR sequencing and HLA analysis was acknowledged by the study.

The sequence came from a human donor with multiple sclerosis. The sequencing sample was made of CD4+ T cells from PBMCs. J is TRBJ2-1 and V is TRBV29-1; TRBD2 matches 7 bases. The CDR3 DNA is TGCAGCGGGGGGGGGATCTGGGACTACAATGAGCAGTTCTTC. It codes for CSGGGIWDYNEQFF.